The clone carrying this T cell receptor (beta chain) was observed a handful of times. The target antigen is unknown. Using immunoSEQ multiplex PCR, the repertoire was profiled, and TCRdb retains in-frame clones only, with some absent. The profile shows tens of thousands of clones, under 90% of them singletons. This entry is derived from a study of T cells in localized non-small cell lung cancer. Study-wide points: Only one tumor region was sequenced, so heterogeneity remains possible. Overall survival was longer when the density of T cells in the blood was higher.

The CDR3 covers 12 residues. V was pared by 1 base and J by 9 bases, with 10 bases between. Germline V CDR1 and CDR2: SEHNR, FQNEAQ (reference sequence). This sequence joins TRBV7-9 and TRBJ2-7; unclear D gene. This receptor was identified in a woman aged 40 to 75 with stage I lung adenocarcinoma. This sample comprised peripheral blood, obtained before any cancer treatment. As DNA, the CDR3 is TGTGCCAGCAGCTTAGGAGTGTTTAGGCAGTACTTC. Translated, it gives CASSLGVFRQYF.